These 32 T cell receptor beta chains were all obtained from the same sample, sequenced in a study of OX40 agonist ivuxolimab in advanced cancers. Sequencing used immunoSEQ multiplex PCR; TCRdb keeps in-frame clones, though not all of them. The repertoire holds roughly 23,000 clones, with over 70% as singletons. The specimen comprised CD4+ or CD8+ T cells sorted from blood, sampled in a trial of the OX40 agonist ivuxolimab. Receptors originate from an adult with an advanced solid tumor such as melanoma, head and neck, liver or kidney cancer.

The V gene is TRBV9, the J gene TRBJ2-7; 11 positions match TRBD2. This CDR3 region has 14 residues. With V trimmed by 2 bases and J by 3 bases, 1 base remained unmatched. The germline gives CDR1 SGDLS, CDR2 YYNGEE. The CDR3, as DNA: TGTGCCAGCAGCGTTGGGACTAGCGGCTACGAGCAGTACTTC. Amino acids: CASSVGTSGYEQYF.

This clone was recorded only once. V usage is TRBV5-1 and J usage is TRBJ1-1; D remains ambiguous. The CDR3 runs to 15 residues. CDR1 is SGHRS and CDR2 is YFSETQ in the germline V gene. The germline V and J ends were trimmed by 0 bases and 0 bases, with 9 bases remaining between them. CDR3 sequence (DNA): TGCGCCAGCAGCTTGGGTAGGATTTTGAACACTGAAGCTTTCTTT. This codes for CASSLGRILNTEAFF. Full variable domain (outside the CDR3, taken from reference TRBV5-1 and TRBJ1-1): KAGVTQTPRYLIKTRGQQVTLSCSPISGHRSVSWYQQTPGQGLQFLFEYFSETQRNKGNFPGRFSGRQFSNSRSEMNVSTLELGDSALYLCASSLGRILNTEAFFGQGTRLTVV.

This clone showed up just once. CDR3 nucleotides: TGTGCCAGCAGCTTCAGGGGAGCTAACTATGGCTACACCTTC. The encoded protein is CASSFRGANYGYTF. This sequence joins TRBV7-9 and TRBJ1-2, with a weak D call TRBD1 (6 bases). Trimming left V 3 bases short and J 0 bases short, with 8 bases between. Germline assignment: CDR1 SEHNR and CDR2 FQNEAQ (reference sequence). The CDR3 totals 14 residues.

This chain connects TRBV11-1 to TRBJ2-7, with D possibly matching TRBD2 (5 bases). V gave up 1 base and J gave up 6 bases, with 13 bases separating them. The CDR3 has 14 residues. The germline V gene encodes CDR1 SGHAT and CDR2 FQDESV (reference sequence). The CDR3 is CASSLGWTHVEQYF. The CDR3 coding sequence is TGTGCCAGCAGCTTAGGTTGGACTCACGTCGAGCAGTACTTC.

CDR3 protein: CASSPGGGREKLFF. In DNA, the CDR3 is TGTGCCAGCAGCCCTGGGGGCGGGAGAGAAAAACTGTTTTTT. The chain links TRBV9 to TRBJ1-4; TRBD1 is a possible D gene (6 bases). Deletions cut 4 bases from V and 8 bases from J, with 15 bases between. CDR1 and CDR2 (germline): SGDLS, YYNGEE. The CDR3 has 14 amino acids.

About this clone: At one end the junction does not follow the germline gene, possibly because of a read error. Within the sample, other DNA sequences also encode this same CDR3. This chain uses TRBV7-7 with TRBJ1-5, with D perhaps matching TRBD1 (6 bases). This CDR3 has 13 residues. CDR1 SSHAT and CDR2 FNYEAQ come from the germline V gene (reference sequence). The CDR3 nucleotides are TGTGCTAGCAGCCCAGGGGTCGGCCAGCCCCAGCATTTT. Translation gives CASSPGVGQPQHF. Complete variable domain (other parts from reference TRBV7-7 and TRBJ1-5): GAGVSQSPRYKVTKRGQDVTLRCDPISSHATLYWYQQALGQGPEFLTYFNYEAQPDKSGLPSDRFSAERPEGSISTLTIQRTEQRDSAMYRCASSPGVGQPQHFGDGTRLSIL.

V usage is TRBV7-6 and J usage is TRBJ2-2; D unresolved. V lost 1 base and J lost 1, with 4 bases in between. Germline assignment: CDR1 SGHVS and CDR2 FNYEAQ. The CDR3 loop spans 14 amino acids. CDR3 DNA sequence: TGTGCCAGCAGCTTAGTCGGGAACACCGGGGAGCTGTTTTTT. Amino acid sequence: CASSLVGNTGELFF.

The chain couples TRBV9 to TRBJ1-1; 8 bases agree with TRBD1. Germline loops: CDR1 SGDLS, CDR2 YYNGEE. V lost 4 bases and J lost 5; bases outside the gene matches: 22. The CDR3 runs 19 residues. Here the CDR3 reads CASSPSDPRLQGEWTEAFF. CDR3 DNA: TGTGCCAGCAGCCCCTCAGACCCCCGTTTACAGGGGGAGTGGACTGAAGCTTTCTTT.

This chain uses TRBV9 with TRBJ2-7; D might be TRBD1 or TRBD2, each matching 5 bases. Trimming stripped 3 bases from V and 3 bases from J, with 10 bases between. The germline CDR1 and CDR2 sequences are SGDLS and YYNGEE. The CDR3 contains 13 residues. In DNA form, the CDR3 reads TGTGCCAGCAGCGGAAGGGACGGCTACGAGCAGTACTTC. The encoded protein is CASSGRDGYEQYF.

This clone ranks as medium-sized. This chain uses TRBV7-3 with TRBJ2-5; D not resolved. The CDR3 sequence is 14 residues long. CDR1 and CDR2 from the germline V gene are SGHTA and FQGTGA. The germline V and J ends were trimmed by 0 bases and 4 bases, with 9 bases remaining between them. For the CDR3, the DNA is TGTGCCAGCAGCTTAACGTTGGTCTTAGAGACCCAGTACTTC. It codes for CASSLTLVLETQYF.

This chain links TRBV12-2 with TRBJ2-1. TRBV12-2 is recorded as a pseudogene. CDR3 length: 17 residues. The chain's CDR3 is CASRLVGRICGYNEQFF. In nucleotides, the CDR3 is TGTGCAAGTCGCTTAGTAGGACGCATCTGTGGGTACAATGAGCAGTTCTTC.

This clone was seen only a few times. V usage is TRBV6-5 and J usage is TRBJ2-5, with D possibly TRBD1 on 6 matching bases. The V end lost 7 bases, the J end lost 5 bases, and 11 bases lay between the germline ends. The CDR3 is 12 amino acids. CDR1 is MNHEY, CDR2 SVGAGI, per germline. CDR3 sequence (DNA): TGTGCCAGCACCTCAGGGGTGGAGACCCAGTACTTC. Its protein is CASTSGVETQYF.

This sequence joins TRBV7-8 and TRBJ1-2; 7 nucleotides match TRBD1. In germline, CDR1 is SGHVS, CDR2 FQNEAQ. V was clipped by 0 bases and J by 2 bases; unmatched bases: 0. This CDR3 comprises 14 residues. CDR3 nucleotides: TGTGCCAGCAGCTTAGCGGGACAGAACTATGGCTACACCTTC. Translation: CASSLAGQNYGYTF.

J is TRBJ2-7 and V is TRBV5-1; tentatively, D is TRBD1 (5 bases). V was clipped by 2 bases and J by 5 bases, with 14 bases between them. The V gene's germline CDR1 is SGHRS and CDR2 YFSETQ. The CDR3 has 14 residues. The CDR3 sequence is CASSFRQGSHEQYF. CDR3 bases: TGCGCCAGCAGCTTTCGTCAGGGTTCCCACGAGCAGTACTTC. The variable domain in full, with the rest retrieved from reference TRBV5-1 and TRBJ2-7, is KAGVTQTPRYLIKTRGQQVTLSCSPISGHRSVSWYQQTPGQGLQFLFEYFSETQRNKGNFPGRFSGRQFSNSRSEMNVSTLELGDSALYLCASSFRQGSHEQYFGPGTRLTVT.

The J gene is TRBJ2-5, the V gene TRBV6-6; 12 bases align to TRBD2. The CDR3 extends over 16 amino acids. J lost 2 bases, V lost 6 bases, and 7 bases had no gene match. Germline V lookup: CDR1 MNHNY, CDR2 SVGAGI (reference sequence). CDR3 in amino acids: CASRYGLAGLQETQYF. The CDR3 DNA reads TGTGCCAGCAGATACGGACTAGCGGGACTTCAAGAGACCCAGTACTTC.

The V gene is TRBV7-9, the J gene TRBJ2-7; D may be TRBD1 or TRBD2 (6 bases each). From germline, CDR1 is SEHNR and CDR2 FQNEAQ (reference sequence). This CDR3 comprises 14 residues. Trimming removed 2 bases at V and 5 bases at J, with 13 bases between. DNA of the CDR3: TGTGCCAGCAGCTTAAACACAGGGAGGCACGAGCAGTACTTC. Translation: CASSLNTGRHEQYF.

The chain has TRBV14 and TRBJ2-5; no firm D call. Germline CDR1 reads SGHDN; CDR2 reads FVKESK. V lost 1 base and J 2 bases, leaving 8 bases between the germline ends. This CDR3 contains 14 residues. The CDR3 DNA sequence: TGTGCCAGCAGCCAAGTGTACGGGCAAGAGACCCAGTACTTC. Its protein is CASSQVYGQETQYF.

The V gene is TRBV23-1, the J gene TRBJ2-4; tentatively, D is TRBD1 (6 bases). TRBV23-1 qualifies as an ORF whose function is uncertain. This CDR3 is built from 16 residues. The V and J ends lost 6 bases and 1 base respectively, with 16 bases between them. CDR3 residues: CASSQDSDGAKNIQYF. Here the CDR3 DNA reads TGCGCCAGCAGCCAGGACAGCGATGGGGCCAAAAACATTCAGTACTTC.

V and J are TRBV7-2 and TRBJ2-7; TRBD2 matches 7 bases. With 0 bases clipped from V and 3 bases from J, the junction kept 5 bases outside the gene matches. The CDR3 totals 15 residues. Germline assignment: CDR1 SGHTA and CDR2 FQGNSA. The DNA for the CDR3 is TGTGCCAGCAGCTTAGCGGGGAGGGCGAGCTACGAGCAGTACTTC. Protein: CASSLAGRASYEQYF.

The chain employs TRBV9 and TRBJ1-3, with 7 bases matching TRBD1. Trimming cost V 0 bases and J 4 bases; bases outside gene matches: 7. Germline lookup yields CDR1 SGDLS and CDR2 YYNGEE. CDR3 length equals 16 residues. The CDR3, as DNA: TGTGCCAGCAGCGTAGCGGGCCAGGGGGACGGAAACACCATATATTTT. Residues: CASSVAGQGDGNTIYF.

The CDR3 DNA follows: TGTGCCAGCAGGCCGGGACTAGCGAACACCGGGGAGCTGTTTTTT. Amino acid sequence: CASRPGLANTGELFF. This chain connects TRBV2 to TRBJ2-2, with 8 bases aligning to TRBD2. CDR1 is SNHLY and CDR2 is FYNNEI in the germline V gene. The V segment lost 6 bases and the J segment 0 bases; nucleotides outside the gene matches: 3. This CDR3 has 15 amino acids.

The DNA of the CDR3 is TGTGCCAGCAGCCCGAGGGGGATAGATACGCAGTATTTT. This gives the protein CASSPRGIDTQYF. This chain joins TRBV6-6 and TRBJ2-3; the D gene is possibly TRBD1 (6 bases). The V gene lost 6 bases and the J gene lost 5 bases, with 12 bases spanning the gap. The germline V gene has CDR1 MNHNY and CDR2 SVGAGI (reference sequence). The CDR3 loop spans 13 amino acids.

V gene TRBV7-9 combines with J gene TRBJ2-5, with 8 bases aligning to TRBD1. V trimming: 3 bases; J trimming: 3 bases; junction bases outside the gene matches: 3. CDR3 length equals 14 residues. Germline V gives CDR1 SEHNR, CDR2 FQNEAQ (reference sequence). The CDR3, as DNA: TGTGCCAGCAGCTTCATGGACAGGGAAGAGACCCAGTACTTC. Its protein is CASSFMDREETQYF.

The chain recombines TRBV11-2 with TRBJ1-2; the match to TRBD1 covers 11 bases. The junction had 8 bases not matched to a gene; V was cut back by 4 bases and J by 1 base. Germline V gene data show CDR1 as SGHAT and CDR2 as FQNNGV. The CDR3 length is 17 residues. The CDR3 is CASSSWTGGVFNYGYTF. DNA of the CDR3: TGTGCCAGCAGCTCCTGGACAGGGGGCGTATTTAACTATGGCTACACCTTC.

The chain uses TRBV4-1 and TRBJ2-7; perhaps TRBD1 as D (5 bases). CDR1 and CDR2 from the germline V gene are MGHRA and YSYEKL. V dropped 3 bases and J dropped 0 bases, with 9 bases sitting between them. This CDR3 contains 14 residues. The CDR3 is CASSQSTVSYEQYF. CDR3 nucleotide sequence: TGCGCCAGCAGCCAGTCGACAGTCTCCTACGAGCAGTACTTC.

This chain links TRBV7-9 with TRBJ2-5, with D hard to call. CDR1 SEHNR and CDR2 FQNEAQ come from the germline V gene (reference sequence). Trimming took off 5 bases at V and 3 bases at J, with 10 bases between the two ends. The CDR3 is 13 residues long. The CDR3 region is CASSNRQKETQYF. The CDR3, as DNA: TGTGCCAGCAGCAATCGGCAGAAAGAGACCCAGTACTTC. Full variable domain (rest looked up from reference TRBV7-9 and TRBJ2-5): DTGVSQNPRHKITKRGQNVTFRCDPISEHNRLYWYRQTLGQGPEFLTYFQNEAQLEKSRLLSDRFSAERPKGSFSTLEIQRTEQGDSAMYLCASSNRQKETQYFGPGTRLLVL.

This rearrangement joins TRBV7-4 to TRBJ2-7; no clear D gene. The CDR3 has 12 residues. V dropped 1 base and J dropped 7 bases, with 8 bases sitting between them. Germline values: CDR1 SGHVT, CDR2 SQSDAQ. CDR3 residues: CASSLDVLEQYF. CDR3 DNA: TGTGCCAGCAGCTTAGACGTCCTAGAGCAGTACTTC.

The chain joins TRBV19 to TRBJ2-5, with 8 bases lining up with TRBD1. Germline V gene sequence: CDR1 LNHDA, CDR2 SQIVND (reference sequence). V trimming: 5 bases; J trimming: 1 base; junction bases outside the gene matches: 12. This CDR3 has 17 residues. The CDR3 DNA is TGTGCCAGTAGTCTCGACGCGGACAGGGCTGTCCAAGAGACCCAGTACTTC. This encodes CASSLDADRAVQETQYF.

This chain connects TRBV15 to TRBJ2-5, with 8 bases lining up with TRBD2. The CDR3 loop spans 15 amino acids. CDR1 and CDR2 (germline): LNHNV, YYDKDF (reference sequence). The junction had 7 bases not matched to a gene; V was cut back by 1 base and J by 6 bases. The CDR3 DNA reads TGTGCCACCAGCAGAGCCCGGGAGGGCCTGAAGACCCAGTACTTC. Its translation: CATSRAREGLKTQYF.

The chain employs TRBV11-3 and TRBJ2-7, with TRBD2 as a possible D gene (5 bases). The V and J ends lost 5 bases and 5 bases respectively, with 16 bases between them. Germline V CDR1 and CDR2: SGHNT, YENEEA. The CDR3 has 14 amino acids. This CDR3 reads CASSGLAPFHEQYF. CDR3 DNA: TGTGCCAGCAGCGGTCTAGCCCCGTTTCACGAGCAGTACTTC.

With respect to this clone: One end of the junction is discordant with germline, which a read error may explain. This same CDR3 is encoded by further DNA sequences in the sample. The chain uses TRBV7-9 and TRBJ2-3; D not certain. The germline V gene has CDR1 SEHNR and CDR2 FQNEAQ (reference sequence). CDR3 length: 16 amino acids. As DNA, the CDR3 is TGCGCCAGCAGCCAAGATGAGGTCTCCACGACAGATACGCAGTATTTT. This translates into CASSQDEVSTTDTQYF.

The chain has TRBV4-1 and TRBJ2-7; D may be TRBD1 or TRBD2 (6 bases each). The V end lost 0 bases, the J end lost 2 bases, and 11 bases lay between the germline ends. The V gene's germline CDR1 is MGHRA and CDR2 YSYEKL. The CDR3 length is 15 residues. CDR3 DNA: TGCGCCAGCAGCCAAGAAAGGGGGGCCGCCTACGAGCAGTACTTC. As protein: CASSQERGAAYEQYF.